Listed below are T cell receptor beta chains from one sample, sequenced in a study of early T cells in non-severe SARS-CoV-2 infection. TCRdb passed the 5' RACE reads through MiXCR, listing each CDR3 protein once. The repertoire has 55,000 to 70,000 distinct CDR3 sequences, 4.9% of them found once; the top ten carry 4.9%. Sequenced sample: whole blood. These receptors all come from an adult who was a healthcare worker with PCR-confirmed SARS-CoV-2 infection or an uninfected control (not recorded which). Each CDR3 is given with its conserved first and last residue. Fields, in order: clone size, V gene, D gene, J gene, CDR3 protein, CDR3 DNA. A D gene is named only where the DNA matches it firmly. Clone size is shown for a subset of rows, as once, few, many or a class of expanded clone.

many,TRBV20-1,.,TRBJ2-3,CSASSTHHRADTQYF,TGCAGTGCTAGTAGTACCCACCATCGGGCAGATACGCAGTATTTT
few,TRBV2,.,TRBJ2-7,CASTGFYEQYF,TGTGCCAGCACAGGGTTCTACGAGCAGTACTTC
few,TRBV7-2,.,TRBJ1-1,CASSPEAGAGTEAFF,TGTGCCAGCAGCCCCGAGGCAGGGGCGGGCACTGAAGCTTTCTTT
many,TRBV7-2,.,TRBJ1-1,CASSLAEGTEAFF,TGTGCCAGCAGCTTAGCGGAAGGGACTGAAGCTTTCTTT
.,TRBV20-1,.,TRBJ2-3,CSASSGYTDTQYF,TGCAGTGCTAGCAGCGGGTACACAGATACGCAGTATTTT
few,TRBV28,.,TRBJ1-3,CASSFYQRTGNTIYF,TGTGCCAGCAGTTTCTACCAACGTACTGGAAACACCATATATTTT
many,TRBV6-2/TRBV6-3,TRBD2,TRBJ2-3,CASSYGLAGGDTQYF,TGTGCCAGCAGCTATGGACTAGCGGGAGGTGATACGCAGTATTTT
many,TRBV12-3/TRBV12-4,.,TRBJ2-2,CASSFGQPGELFF,TGTGCCAGCAGTTTTGGTCAGCCCGGGGAGCTGTTTTTT
.,TRBV27,.,TRBJ1-4,CASSLWGPRASTNEKLFF,TGTGCCAGCAGTTTATGGGGACCAAGGGCCTCAACTAATGAAAAACTGTTTTTT
many,TRBV6-6,TRBD1,TRBJ1-2,CASSERDRSNYGYTF,TGTGCCAGCAGTGAACGGGACAGATCTAACTATGGCTACACCTTC
many,TRBV13,.,TRBJ2-7,CASSSRTYSSYEQYF,TGTGCCAGCAGCTCCCGGACATACAGCTCCTACGAGCAGTACTTC
many,TRBV2,.,TRBJ2-3,CATSLESTDTQYF,TGTGCCACCTCCCTGGAAAGCACAGATACGCAGTATTTT
.,TRBV12-3/TRBV12-4,.,TRBJ2-2,CASSITSNVLNTGELFF,TGTGCCAGCAGTATCACTAGTAACGTACTGAACACCGGGGAGCTGTTTTTT
many,TRBV21-1,.,TRBJ1-4,CASSKGGVYGEKLFF,TGTGCCAGCAGCAAGGGGGGGGTATATGGTGAAAAACTGTTTTTT
many,TRBV19,TRBD1,TRBJ1-5,CASSTRQGISNQPQHF,TGTGCCAGTAGTACGAGACAGGGAATTAGCAATCAGCCCCAGCATTTT
many,TRBV2,.,TRBJ2-7,CASSVGQSFYEQYF,TGTGCCAGCAGTGTAGGACAGTCGTTCTACGAGCAGTACTTC
.,TRBV11-3,.,TRBJ2-7,CASSLDHPSEQYF,TGTGCCAGCAGCTTAGATCATCCCTCCGAGCAGTACTTC
many,TRBV25-1,TRBD2,TRBJ2-7,CASSELEAGGPHEQYF,TGTGCCAGCAGTGAATTGGAGGCGGGAGGGCCCCACGAGCAGTACTTC
many,TRBV9,.,TRBJ2-1,CASSVGGDEQFF,TGTGCCAGCAGCGTAGGGGGAGATGAGCAGTTCTTC
many,TRBV7-9,TRBD2,TRBJ2-5,CASGPAGGLETQYF,TGTGCCAGCGGTCCAGCGGGAGGCTTGGAGACCCAGTACTTC
many,TRBV20-1,.,TRBJ1-5,CSARGGEAVNQPQHF,TGCAGTGCTAGAGGAGGGGAGGCCGTGAATCAGCCCCAGCATTTT
many,TRBV29-1,.,TRBJ2-1,CSVTSIDSIFF,TGCAGCGTTACCTCAATTGATTCGATATTCTTC
many,TRBV10-3,.,TRBJ2-7,CAISPTGSTYEQYF,TGTGCCATCAGTCCGACAGGATCCACCTACGAGCAGTACTTC
many,TRBV7-6,.,TRBJ2-2,CASSLMAVNTGELFF,TGTGCCAGCAGCTTAATGGCGGTTAACACCGGGGAGCTGTTTTTT
many,TRBV5-1,TRBD2,TRBJ2-7,CASSLAGLAGAQSYEQYF,TGCGCCAGCAGCTTGGCTGGGCTAGCGGGAGCCCAGTCCTACGAGCAGTACTTC
.,TRBV13,.,TRBJ2-6,CASSFDGAGANVLTF,TGTGCCAGCAGCTTTGATGGGGCTGGGGCCAACGTCCTGACTTTC
.,TRBV30,.,TRBJ2-3,CAWGGPREQYF,TGTGCCTGGGGGGGGCCCAGGGAACAGTATTTT
few,TRBV19,.,TRBJ1-1,CASSPNRMNTEAFF,TGTGCCAGTAGCCCAAACAGGATGAACACTGAAGCTTTCTTT
.,TRBV7-2,.,TRBJ2-7,CASSFGGSAYEQYF,TGTGCCAGCAGCTTCGGGGGATCGGCCTACGAGCAGTACTTC
.,TRBV7-6,TRBD2,TRBJ2-1,CASSSRVAGNEQFF,TGTGCCAGCAGCTCCCGTGTAGCGGGTAATGAGCAGTTCTTC
many,TRBV10-3,.,TRBJ2-1,CAIRGGSEKGNEQFF,TGTGCCATCAGGGGGGGTAGCGAAAAGGGTAATGAGCAGTTCTTC
.,TRBV5-8,.,TRBJ2-3,CVSSLGSTDTQYF,TGTGTCAGCAGCTTGGGTAGCACAGATACGCAGTATTTT
many,TRBV20-1,.,TRBJ1-5,CSARDRRSAPGLGNQPQHF,TGCAGTGCTAGAGATCGAAGGTCTGCACCGGGCCTGGGGAATCAGCCCCAGCATTTT
.,TRBV7-9,TRBD2,TRBJ2-2,CASSDTSGITGELFF,TGTGCCAGCAGCGACACTAGCGGGATCACCGGGGAGCTGTTTTTT
many,TRBV2,.,TRBJ2-2,CASSPIGAGTGELFF,TGTGCCAGCAGTCCCATCGGGGCTGGAACCGGGGAGCTGTTTTTT
few,TRBV7-2,.,TRBJ1-5,CASSLTGTYQPQHF,TGTGCCAGCAGCTTAACCGGGACATATCAGCCCCAGCATTTT
.,TRBV2,.,TRBJ1-1,CASSPDRANTEAFF,TGTGCCAGCAGTCCGGACAGAGCGAACACTGAAGCTTTCTTT
many,TRBV28,.,TRBJ2-7,CASSFDDRPTSYEQYF,TGTGCCAGCAGTTTCGACGACAGGCCGACCTCCTACGAGCAGTACTTC
many,TRBV27,.,TRBJ2-7,CASSLSGALSYEQYF,TGTGCCAGCAGTTTATCGGGGGCCCTATCCTACGAGCAGTACTTC
few,TRBV12-5,TRBD1,TRBJ2-7,CASGSPGQGYEQYF,TGTGCTAGTGGTTCCCCGGGACAGGGTTACGAGCAGTACTTC
few,TRBV20-1,.,TRBJ2-5,CSAKTVDGQETQYF,TGCAGTGCTAAAACGGTGGACGGGCAAGAGACCCAGTACTTC
many,TRBV18,.,TRBJ2-3,CASSDSTEDTQYF,TGTGCCAGCTCCGACAGCACAGAGGATACGCAGTATTTT
many,TRBV12-3/TRBV12-4,TRBD2,TRBJ2-3,CASSGLAGTDTQYF,TGTGCCAGCAGTGGACTAGCGGGGACAGATACGCAGTATTTT
many,TRBV7-6,.,TRBJ2-1,CASSLFGVGRNEQFF,TGTGCCAGCAGCTTATTTGGGGTTGGGAGGAATGAGCAGTTCTTC